This T cell receptor beta chain came from a study of cytomegalovirus exposure and HLA in healthy donors. The ends were cut back, 2 bases at V and 7 bases at J, with 12 bases in the middle. Germline CDR1 MNHEY, CDR2 SMNVEV (reference sequence). The CDR3 spans 14 residues. Notes on the study in general: Researchers reported in a later analysis that a missense DCLRE1C variant was tied to TCR beta V- and J-gene trimming.

In the case of this clone: Its specificity is unknown.

Researchers ran the PCR with 60 Vbeta and 13 Jbeta primers. Original methodology: An analysis that came later counted some 80 million unique TCR beta chains, around 12 million shared. Clones were sequenced by immunoSEQ multiplex PCR, and TCRdb holds only the in-frame ones, with some missing. V, J and clone size are taken as reported in that table, and D and trimming were inferred from the DNA itself. The sample has 200,000 or so clones; 65% to 90% are singletons. The sample was PBMCs. The chain recombines TRBV27 with TRBJ1-5, with a tentative D call TRBD1 (6 bases). The TCR comes from a girl aged 10-17 years in good health and CMV-seronegative. CDR3 sequence (DNA): TGTGCCAGCAGTTTAATGGGGGCTCGGCAGCCCCAGCATTTT. Amino acids: CASSLMGARQPQHF.